This TCR beta chain was recorded in a study of circulating tumor DNA in untreated peripheral T-cell lymphoma. Overall study findings and caveats: Tumor-specific clonotypes were found in 76% of patients.

This CDR3 region has 14 residues. Germline CDR1 reads SQVTM; CDR2 reads ANQGSEA. The tumor tissue sample was taken at baseline before any treatment. About this clone: Its target is not known. One end of the junction varies from germline; a read error may be responsible.

The repertoire was sequenced with immunoSEQ multiplex PCR; TCRdb's copy has only in-frame clones and lacks some. The sample records some 7,200 clones, about 64% being singletons. The chain carries TRBV29-1 and TRBJ1-2, with D possibly TRBD1 on 5 matching bases. This TCR was recovered from a human donor with peripheral T-cell lymphoma. The sample consisted of tumor tissue. CDR3 protein: CSVHHSSGNYGYTF. Written as DNA, the CDR3 is TGCAGCGTTCACCATAGCTCAGGGAACTATGGCTACACCTTT.